The following is a T cell receptor beta chain sequence with its context. Its antigen is not known. The sample is drawn from a study of CD8 T cells in ankylosing spondylitis. CDR3 length: 12 amino acids. Looked up from germline, CDR1 is SGHTA and CDR2 is FQGNSA. Trimming took 5 bases from V and 3 from J, leaving 5 bases between them. Scientists made TCR beta libraries using quantitative 5'-RACE with molecular barcodes. One entry per CDR3 protein results from TCRdb running MiXCR on the 5' RACE reads. The table records 85,000 to 100,000 distinct CDR3 sequences, roughly 10% of them present only once. Overall study results and limits: In synovial fluid and blood from reactive arthritis, some motif variants were previously reported. Among TCR beta sequences, a motif of eight or nine highly homologous variants appeared characteristic of ankylosing spondylitis blood.

Sequencing was performed on blood, either unsorted or a sorted T cell fraction (not recorded which). J is TRBJ2-1 and V is TRBV7-2; D remains ambiguous. The source is a male donor with ankylosing spondylitis or in good health (not recorded which). The CDR3 DNA follows: TGTGCCAGCAGCGCCCTCTACAATGAGCAGTTCTTC. Residues: CASSALYNEQFF.